These 15 T cell receptor beta chains were sequenced from one sample in a study of early T cells in non-severe SARS-CoV-2 infection. TCRdb re-derived calls from the 5' RACE reads in MiXCR, one entry per CDR3 protein. The sample lists about 64,000 distinct CDR3 sequences; approximately 12% were seen once. The specimen was whole blood, collected at baseline. These receptors were collected from an adult who was a healthcare worker with PCR-confirmed SARS-CoV-2 infection or an uninfected control (not recorded which).

As concerns this clonotype: The junction departs from the called germline gene at one end, perhaps through a read error. The chain recombines TRBV27 with TRBJ2-7, with a weak D call TRBD2 (6 bases). The CDR3 spans 12 residues. Looked up from germline, CDR1 is MNHEY and CDR2 is SMNVEV (reference sequence). Here the CDR3 reads CVSSSGLYEQYF. CDR3 nucleotide sequence: TGTGTCAGCAGCTCGGGACTGTACGAGCAGTACTTC.

This clonotype has just a few counts. V is TRBV28 and J is TRBJ2-7; TRBD2 matches 11 bases. Trimming removed 3 bases from V and 3 bases from J; junction bases left unmatched: 1. Germline V gene lookup returns CDR1 MDHEN and CDR2 SYDVKM. CDR3 length: 14 residues. CDR3 DNA sequence: TGTGCCAGCAGTTTGACTAGCGGGATCTACGAGCAGTACTTC. Protein product: CASSLTSGIYEQYF.

The chain carries TRBV5-6 and TRBJ2-3; D unresolved. This CDR3 comprises 13 residues. V was clipped by 4 bases and J by 2 bases, with 8 bases between them. Germline assignment: CDR1 SGHDT and CDR2 YYEEEE. The CDR3 protein is CASSADPTDTQYF. CDR3 bases: TGTGCCAGCAGCGCTGACCCCACAGATACGCAGTATTTT. Full variable domain (missing parts from reference TRBV5-6 and TRBJ2-3): DAGVTQSPTHLIKTRGQQVTLRCSPKSGHDTVSWYQQALGQGPQFIFQYYEEEERQRGNFPDRFSGHQFPNYSSELNVNALLLGDSALYLCASSADPTDTQYFGPGTRLTVL.

This clonotype occurred many times. V usage is TRBV27 and J usage is TRBJ2-1, with 16 bases lining up with TRBD2. This CDR3 has 18 amino acids. Germline V lookup: CDR1 MNHEY, CDR2 SMNVEV (reference sequence). The V gene end was trimmed by 10 bases and the J gene end by 4 bases; junction bases not matched to a gene: 13. This chain's CDR3 is CATESGTSGRAVYNEQFF. DNA of the CDR3: TGTGCCACGGAGTCCGGGACTAGCGGGAGGGCGGTGTACAATGAGCAGTTCTTC.

The V and J genes are TRBV5-4 and TRBJ1-6; 7 bases are a match to TRBD1. CDR1 is SGHNT and CDR2 is YYREEE in the germline V gene (reference sequence). CDR3 length: 15 amino acids. With V trimmed by 3 bases and J by 4 bases, 4 bases remained unmatched. This chain's CDR3 is CASSSGTDYNSPLHF. The CDR3 DNA follows: TGTGCCAGCAGCTCCGGGACAGATTATAATTCACCCCTCCACTTT.

This clonotype was observed a handful of times. The chain links TRBV5-8 to TRBJ2-1; no definite D call. CDR1 and CDR2 (germline): SGHTS, YDEGEE. The V gene lost 5 bases and the J gene lost 12 bases, with 12 bases spanning the gap. The CDR3 totals 11 residues. CDR3 nucleotides: TGTGCCAGCAGTTACGAGTACGCGCAGTTCTTC. Translated: CASSYEYAQFF.

V and J are TRBV29-1 and TRBJ2-7, with D maybe TRBD1 (5 bases). V was shortened by 5 bases and J by 7 bases, with 15 bases between the two germline ends. Germline CDR1 and CDR2: SQVTM and ANQGSEA. CDR3 length: 12 residues. Here the CDR3 reads CSVLDGAGEQYF. Here the CDR3 DNA reads TGCAGCGTTCTTGATGGGGCTGGGGAGCAGTACTTC.

This clonotype was recorded a few times. J is TRBJ1-2 and V is TRBV27, with 10 nucleotides matching TRBD1. Germline-derived CDR1 and CDR2 are MNHEY and SMNVEV (reference sequence). Germline trimming cut 0 bases from V and 2 bases from J; bases unmatched to any gene: 3. There are 16 residues in the CDR3. This chain's CDR3 is CASSLSRQGANYGYTF. The CDR3 DNA reads as TGTGCCAGCAGTTTATCCCGACAGGGGGCGAACTATGGCTACACCTTC.

This clonotype was counted between two and nine times. This chain uses TRBV9 with TRBJ2-1; D remains unclear. CDR3 length equals 13 residues. V shed 4 bases and J shed 7 bases, with 12 bases lying between them. Germline CDR1 SGDLS, CDR2 YYNGEE. CDR3 bases: TGTGCCAGCAGCTCCCAGATGCGAAATGAGCAGTTCTTC. This encodes CASSSQMRNEQFF. The entire variable domain, with the rest obtained from reference TRBV9 and TRBJ2-1, is as follows: DSGVTQTPKHLITATGQRVTLRCSPRSGDLSVYWYQQSLDQGLQFLIQYYNGEERAKGNILERFSAQQFPDLHSELNLSSLELGDSALYFCASSSQMRNEQFFGPGTRLTVL.

In its sample, this clonotype was seen many times. One junction end does not reproduce the germline sequence, and a read error may be involved. The chain links TRBV4-3 to TRBJ2-3, with a weak D call TRBD2 (5 bases). CDR1 is LGHNA and CDR2 is YSLEER in the germline V gene. CDR3 length: 14 amino acids. The CDR3 is CASTQRRDTDTQYF. The CDR3 coding sequence is TGCGCCAGCACCCAACGTCGGGATACAGATACGCAGTATTTT.

This clonotype was recorded a few times. The chain joins TRBV27 to TRBJ2-7; TRBD2 agrees at 12 bases. The CDR3 runs to 15 residues. Germline lookup yields CDR1 MNHEY and CDR2 SMNVEV (reference sequence). With 6 bases clipped from V and 0 bases from J, the junction kept 3 bases outside the gene matches. The CDR3 DNA reads as TGTGCCAGCAGACCTAGCGGGAGGGCCTCCTACGAGCAGTACTTC. It encodes CASRPSGRASYEQYF.

The chain is built from TRBV7-2 and TRBJ2-7, with D unresolved. The CDR3 totals 12 residues. The germline V gene has CDR1 SGHTA and CDR2 FQGNSA. V was pared by 3 bases and J by 3 bases, with 6 bases between. The CDR3 protein is CASSLRGYEQYF. CDR3 in DNA: TGTGCCAGCAGCTTGCGAGGCTACGAGCAGTACTTC.

This chain links TRBV9 with TRBJ1-3; D may be TRBD1 (6 bases). The length of the CDR3 is 16 residues. Trimming shortened V by 2 bases and J by 2 bases, and 14 bases separated the two germline ends. The germline V gene encodes CDR1 SGDLS and CDR2 YYNGEE. The CDR3 protein is CASSVRYRDAGNTIYF. As DNA, the CDR3 is TGTGCCAGCAGCGTTCGATACAGGGACGCTGGAAACACCATATATTTT.

The chain links TRBV29-1 to TRBJ2-7; D is perhaps TRBD1 (5 bases). V lost 4 bases and J 7 bases, leaving 17 bases between the germline ends. CDR3 length equals 13 residues. Germline-derived CDR1 and CDR2 are SQVTM and ANQGSEA. The CDR3 protein is CSVVAFGAREQYF. In nucleotides, the CDR3 is TGCAGCGTTGTGGCCTTTGGGGCGCGGGAGCAGTACTTC.

Written as DNA, the CDR3 is TGTGCCTGGAGTCCGAGAAGGGGCTACACTGAAGCTTTCTTT. Its translation is CAWSPRRGYTEAFF. The V gene is TRBV30, the J gene TRBJ1-1; D possibly corresponds to TRBD1 (5 bases). The CDR3 runs 14 residues. V was clipped by 2 bases and J by 3 bases, with 13 bases between them. Germline CDR1 GTSNPN, CDR2 SVGIG (reference sequence).